This T cell receptor beta chain came from a study of CD8+ T cells in alopecia areata. About the study: Patients received oral tofacitinib, 5 to 10 mg twice daily, for moderate-to-severe alopecia areata.

Regarding treatment: oral pan-JAK inhibitor, 5-10 mg twice daily. Comment on this clone: What it binds is not known.

The sequencing template was cDNA reverse transcribed from extracted RNA. Profiling relied on immunoSEQ multiplex PCR, and the TCRdb table lists in-frame clones only, not all of them. The sample comprises more than 150,000 clones, roughly 61% of which are singletons, and around 12% rests with the top ten. Whole-study results and caveats: Association of baseline CD8+ expansion with response is uncertain owing to one nonresponder. Clonality exceeded that of normal scalp in lesional scalp, most notably in alopecia totalis/universalis. Patients shared TCRs less clearly than mice did, possibly for HLA-related reasons.

The origin of this receptor is a human donor with alopecia areata. Sequenced here: CD8+ T cells sorted from blood, sampled at week 24, from a patient treated with tofacitinib.

CDR3 bases: TGTGCCAGCAGCTTCTGGGACAACACAGATACGCAGTATTTT. This gives the protein CASSFWDNTDTQYF. The chain has TRBV11-2 and TRBJ2-3, with D maybe TRBD1 (6 bases). V lost 3 bases and J lost 2, with 9 bases in between. The germline V gene has CDR1 SGHAT and CDR2 FQNNGV. This CDR3 comprises 14 residues. The full variable domain, completed using reference TRBV11-2 and TRBJ2-3, is EAGVAQSPRYKIIEKRQSVAFWCNPISGHATLYWYQQILGQGPKLLIQFQNNGVVDDSQLPKDRFSAERLKGVDSTLKIQPAKLEDSAVYLCASSFWDNTDTQYFGPGTRLTVL.